Below are 30 T cell receptor beta chains sequenced from a single sample in a study of glioma-infiltrating T cells after dendritic cell vaccination. Sample time point: after dendritic cell vaccination, including at tumor progression/relapse. The protocol was immunoSEQ multiplex PCR, while the TCRdb copy is restricted to in-frame clones and leaves out a portion. The sample has almost 90,000 clones; roughly four fifths are singletons. The material sequenced was blood, taken after dendritic cell vaccination. The receptors were gathered from a human donor with glioblastoma.

The CDR3 loop reads CASSLVGVGYEQYF. The CDR3 region has the DNA TGCGCCAGCAGCTTGGTAGGGGTGGGGTACGAGCAGTACTTC. This chain uses TRBV5-1 with TRBJ2-7; maybe TRBD1 (5 bases). V was clipped by 0 bases and J by 4 bases, with 11 bases between them. This CDR3 contains 14 residues. Germline loops: CDR1 SGHRS, CDR2 YFSETQ.

This rearrangement joins TRBV5-4 to TRBJ2-3; TRBD2 is a possible D gene (7 bases). The CDR3 contains 17 residues. Looked up from germline, CDR1 is SGHNT and CDR2 is YYREEE (reference sequence). The germline V and J ends were trimmed by 0 bases and 6 bases, with 20 bases remaining between them. The CDR3 DNA follows: TGTGCCAGCAGCTTGGGTCGAGCGGGGATCACAGGGGATACGCAGTATTTT. It codes for CASSLGRAGITGDTQYF.

The V call is TRBV11-2, the J call TRBJ2-7; no clear D gene. CDR1 is SGHAT and CDR2 is FQNNGV in the germline V gene. V lost 5 bases, J lost 2 bases, and 16 bases lay in between. The CDR3 spans 15 residues. Written as DNA, the CDR3 is TGTGCCAGCAGCCAACTCATGAGAGGAGCCTACGAGCAGTACTTC. Translation gives CASSQLMRGAYEQYF.

V is TRBV6-1 and J is TRBJ1-5, with TRBD1 identical over 8 bases. The CDR3 length is 15 residues. Germline V gene data show CDR1 as MNHNS and CDR2 as SASEGT. The trim removed 3 bases at V and 3 bases at J, leaving 4 bases unmatched. CDR3 nucleotide sequence: TGTGCCAGCAGTGAGGACAGGGAACTCAATCAGCCCCAGCATTTT. It encodes CASSEDRELNQPQHF.

This sequence joins TRBV2 and TRBJ1-2, with D maybe TRBD1 (5 bases). Germline CDR1 and CDR2: SNHLY and FYNNEI. V was pared by 7 bases and J by 3 bases, with 12 bases between. The CDR3 loop spans 13 amino acids. CDR3 in amino acids: CASIRGEDYGYTF. As DNA, the CDR3 is TGTGCCAGCATACGGGGGGAAGACTATGGCTACACCTTC.

This clone appeared a single time. The V call is TRBV29-1, the J call TRBJ1-1; D not resolved. This CDR3 contains 12 residues. The V end lost 7 bases, the J end lost 5 bases, and 14 bases lay between the germline ends. Looked up from germline, CDR1 is SQVTM and CDR2 is ANQGSEA. Here the CDR3 reads CSGAEPRTEAFF. The CDR3 DNA sequence: TGCAGCGGCGCCGAACCAAGAACTGAAGCTTTCTTT.

The chain employs TRBV15 and TRBJ1-2; D possibly corresponds to TRBD1 (5 bases). The CDR3 length is 15 residues. CDR1 LNHNV and CDR2 YYDKDF come from the germline V gene (reference sequence). Trimming shortened V by 0 bases and J by 2 bases, and 10 bases separated the two germline ends. CDR3 bases: TGTGCCACCAGCAGAGACCCCCGACAGAACTATGGCTACACCTTC. Translated: CATSRDPRQNYGYTF.

This sequence joins TRBV9 and TRBJ2-7; 9 nucleotides align to TRBD2. Germline CDR1 reads SGDLS; CDR2 reads YYNGEE. J lost 5 bases, V lost 0 bases, and 3 bases had no gene match. This CDR3 spans 14 amino acids. In nucleotides, the CDR3 is TGTGCCAGCAGCGTAGGGGGGACTAGCAACGAGCAGTACTTC. Its translation: CASSVGGTSNEQYF. The whole variable domain, filled in from reference TRBV9 and TRBJ2-7, reads DSGVTQTPKHLITATGQRVTLRCSPRSGDLSVYWYQQSLDQGLQFLIQYYNGEERAKGNILERFSAQQFPDLHSELNLSSLELGDSALYFCASSVGGTSNEQYFGPGTRLTVT.

CDR3 amino acids: CASRPDRAGGNQPQHF. CDR3 sequence (DNA): TGTGCCAGCAGGCCAGACAGGGCAGGAGGCAATCAGCCCCAGCATTTT. The chain uses TRBV2 and TRBJ1-5, with 7 positions matching TRBD1. V lost 6 bases and J lost 2; bases outside the gene matches: 10. Germline CDR1 is SNHLY and CDR2 is FYNNEI. This CDR3 is built from 16 residues.

The chain employs TRBV4-3 and TRBJ2-1; 10 bases are a match to TRBD2. The length of the CDR3 is 19 residues. Germline lookup yields CDR1 LGHNA and CDR2 YSLEER. The J segment lost 4 bases and the V segment lost 0 bases, leaving 12 bases of the junction unmatched. The CDR3 nucleotides are TGCGCCAGCAGCCAAGATCCAGCGGGGGGGAGATACACTTACAATGAGCAGTTCTTC. Residues: CASSQDPAGGRYTYNEQFF.

The chain links TRBV19 to TRBJ1-2; weak D call: TRBD1 (5 bases). The CDR3 consists of 15 residues. Trimming removed 3 bases at V and 0 bases at J, with 11 bases between. Germline CDR1 reads LNHDA; CDR2 reads SQIVND (reference sequence). The CDR3 here is CASSIWGTPNYGYTF. The DNA for the CDR3 is TGTGCCAGTAGTATTTGGGGGACTCCTAACTATGGCTACACCTTC.

The rearrangement uses TRBV4-2 and TRBJ2-1; 7 nucleotides agree with TRBD1. The CDR3 contains 17 residues. Germline-derived CDR1 and CDR2 are LGHNA and YNFKEQ. V dropped 0 bases and J dropped 3; count of bases not matched to a gene: 8. The CDR3 DNA reads as TGTGCCAGCAGCCAAGACGACAGGGAAAGTGGCTACAATGAGCAGTTCTTC. Its protein is CASSQDDRESGYNEQFF.

This chain uses TRBV5-1 with TRBJ1-6; no firm D call. This CDR3 comprises 14 residues. V was clipped by 0 bases and J by 7 bases, with 8 bases between them. Germline CDR1 and CDR2: SGHRS and YFSETQ. The CDR3 is CASSLVEKNSPLHF. CDR3 DNA: TGCGCCAGCAGCTTGGTAGAAAAGAATTCACCCCTCCACTTT.

The chain couples TRBV5-8 to TRBJ1-5, with a possible D match to TRBD1 (6 bases). Germline CDR1 SGHTS, CDR2 YDEGEE. V was pared by 6 bases and J by 4 bases, with 17 bases between. There are 15 residues in the CDR3. Here the CDR3 DNA reads TGTGCCAGCACCCTAGCGGACAGCCCGAATCAGCCCCAGCATTTT. Residues: CASTLADSPNQPQHF.

V is TRBV4-1 and J is TRBJ2-5, with 8 bases aligning to TRBD2. V shed 0 bases and J 5 bases; nucleotides not matched to a gene: 5. Germline V gene lookup returns CDR1 MGHRA and CDR2 YSYEKL. The CDR3 contains 15 residues. The CDR3 bases are TGCGCCAGCAGCCAAGACACGGGGGGGCCGGAGACCCAGTACTTC. It is translated as CASSQDTGGPETQYF.

The chain joins TRBV28 to TRBJ1-6, with D tentatively TRBD1 (6 bases). CDR1 MDHEN and CDR2 SYDVKM come from the germline V gene. V was pared by 4 bases and J by 9 bases, with 16 bases between. The CDR3 has 15 residues. CDR3 bases: TGTGCCAGCAGTTCGTGGGCAGGGGAGAGTTCACCCCTCCACTTT. Residues: CASSSWAGESSPLHF.

The chain links TRBV14 to TRBJ2-3; TRBD2 agrees at 9 bases. CDR1 is SGHDN, CDR2 FVKESK, per germline. The CDR3 totals 18 residues. V lost 0 bases to trimming and J lost 4 bases; unmatched junction nucleotides: 11. CDR3 sequence (DNA): TGTGCCAGCAGCCAAGAATTAAAGCTAGCGGGGCGAGCAGATACGCAGTATTTT. It encodes CASSQELKLAGRADTQYF.

The V gene is TRBV5-4, the J gene TRBJ1-1; possible D gene TRBD1, 5 bases. The germline V gene has CDR1 SGHNT and CDR2 YYREEE (reference sequence). V lost 2 bases and J lost 0, with 14 bases in between. This CDR3 comprises 16 residues. The CDR3 region has the DNA TGTGCCAGCAGCTTAGGCGCAGGGTCGGTGAACACTGAAGCTTTCTTT. Residues: CASSLGAGSVNTEAFF.

The table lists this clone with many counts. V and J are TRBV7-9 and TRBJ2-7, with 10 positions matching TRBD1. Germline trimming cut 4 bases from V and 4 bases from J; bases unmatched to any gene: 7. Germline V gives CDR1 SEHNR, CDR2 FQNEAQ (reference sequence). The CDR3 extends over 15 amino acids. The CDR3 reads CASSSDGTGVYEQYF. The CDR3 bases are TGTGCCAGCAGCTCGGACGGGACAGGGGTTTACGAGCAGTACTTC.

This clone came up once. The rearrangement uses TRBV30 and TRBJ1-3, with D possibly matching TRBD1 (5 bases). Germline-derived CDR1 and CDR2 are GTSNPN and SVGIG (reference sequence). V was pared by 0 bases and J by 2 bases, with 5 bases between. The CDR3 totals 13 residues. The CDR3 DNA reads TGTGCCTGGAGTGTAGGGGCTGGAAACACCATATATTTT. It is translated as CAWSVGAGNTIYF. Using reference TRBV30 and TRBJ1-3 for the parts outside the CDR3, the full variable domain is SQTIHQWPATLVQPVGSPLSLECTVEGTSNPNLYWYRQAAGRGLQLLFYSVGIGQISSEVPQNLSASRPQDRQFILSSKKLLLSDSGFYLCAWSVGAGNTIYFGEGSWLTVV.

This chain connects TRBV5-6 to TRBJ1-4; a weak D match, TRBD1 (6 bases). Per the germline V gene, CDR1 is SGHDT and CDR2 is YYEEEE. V lost 4 bases and J lost 4, with 14 bases in between. The CDR3 is made up of 15 amino acids. DNA for the CDR3: TGTGCCAGCAGCGGACAGACAGGACGTAATGAAAAACTGTTTTTT. This codes for CASSGQTGRNEKLFF.

The V and J genes are TRBV7-2 and TRBJ1-6; TRBD1 might be the D (6 bases). V shed 1 base and J shed 5 bases, with 9 bases lying between them. The CDR3 contains 15 residues. The V gene's germline CDR1 is SGHTA and CDR2 FQGNSA. The DNA of the CDR3 is TGTGCCAGCAGCTTAGAGACAGGCAATAATTCACCCCTCCACTTT. Translated: CASSLETGNNSPLHF. The variable domain in full, with the rest retrieved from reference TRBV7-2 and TRBJ1-6, is GAGVSQSPSNKVTEKGKDVELRCDPISGHTALYWYRQSLGQGLEFLIYFQGNSAPDKSGLPSDRFSAERTGGSVSTLTIQRTQQEDSAVYLCASSLETGNNSPLHFGNGTRLTVT.

The rearrangement uses TRBV2 and TRBJ1-1; 7 nucleotides line up with TRBD1. CDR3 size: 18 residues. The ends lost 2 bases at V and 1 base at J; junction bases unmatched: 13. Germline CDR1 and CDR2: SNHLY and FYNNEI. CDR3 coding DNA: TGTGCCAGCAGTGAAAGTAGGTATGGCGGGACAGAGAACACTGAAGCTTTCTTT. It specifies CASSESRYGGTENTEAFF.

The chain has TRBV5-1 and TRBJ2-3, with a weak D call TRBD1 (5 bases). Per the germline V gene, CDR1 is SGHRS and CDR2 is YFSETQ. This CDR3 has 14 amino acids. V dropped 4 bases and J dropped 0 bases, with 9 bases sitting between them. CDR3 DNA sequence: TGCGCCAGCAGCCGACAGTTTAGCACAGATACGCAGTATTTT. Translation gives CASSRQFSTDTQYF.

V usage is TRBV10-3 and J usage is TRBJ1-2, with 8 bases matching TRBD1. The ends lost 6 bases at V and 3 bases at J; junction bases unmatched: 3. In germline, CDR1 is ENHRY, CDR2 SYGVKD. The CDR3 sequence is 13 residues long. The CDR3 here is CAIRPDRDYGYTF. As DNA, the CDR3 is TGTGCCATCAGGCCGGACAGGGACTATGGCTACACCTTC.

CDR3 loop: CASSPYATGLANYEQYF. The CDR3 DNA sequence: TGTGCCAGCTCACCATACGCGACGGGACTAGCGAACTACGAGCAGTACTTC. The V call is TRBV18, the J call TRBJ2-7; 10 bases map to TRBD2. Germline CDR1 reads KGHSH; CDR2 reads LQKENI. This CDR3 contains 17 residues. Losses at the gene ends were 2 bases for V and 3 bases for J; bases not matched to a gene: 10.

There are a few counts of this clone. The chain couples TRBV10-3 to TRBJ1-5; D is unresolved. The CDR3 has 13 residues. Per the germline V gene, CDR1 is ENHRY and CDR2 is SYGVKD. V was trimmed by 10 bases and J by 2 bases, leaving 12 bases between them. As DNA, the CDR3 is TGTGCCACCCGAGACGAGGGCAATCAGCCCCAGCATTTT. As protein: CATRDEGNQPQHF.

CDR3 bases: TGTGCCAGCAGCTTGACTAGCGAAGGGACCCAGTACTTC. It is translated as CASSLTSEGTQYF. This chain uses TRBV5-4 with TRBJ2-5; 7 bases are a match to TRBD2. V dropped 1 base and J dropped 7; count of bases not matched to a gene: 4. The CDR3 runs 13 residues. Germline V gene sequence: CDR1 SGHNT, CDR2 YYREEE (reference sequence).

This sequence joins TRBV4-3 and TRBJ1-4; TRBD1 matches 9 bases. CDR3 size: 14 residues. Per germline, CDR1 LGHNA and CDR2 YSLEER. With 6 bases clipped from V and 8 bases from J, the junction kept 7 bases outside the gene matches. CDR3: CASSQQGAGEKLFF. CDR3 in DNA: TGCGCCAGCAGTCAACAGGGGGCCGGAGAAAAACTGTTTTTT.

A single count supports this clone. The genes are TRBV5-6 and TRBJ1-1; 11 nucleotides align to TRBD1. The CDR3 contains 16 residues. CDR1 and CDR2 from the germline V gene are SGHDT and YYEEEE. The V gene end was trimmed by 3 bases and the J gene end by 4 bases; junction bases not matched to a gene: 8. The CDR3 DNA is TGTGCCAGCAGCTCCACTTTTGGGACAGGGGGCACTGAAGCTTTCTTT. The encoded protein is CASSSTFGTGGTEAFF.